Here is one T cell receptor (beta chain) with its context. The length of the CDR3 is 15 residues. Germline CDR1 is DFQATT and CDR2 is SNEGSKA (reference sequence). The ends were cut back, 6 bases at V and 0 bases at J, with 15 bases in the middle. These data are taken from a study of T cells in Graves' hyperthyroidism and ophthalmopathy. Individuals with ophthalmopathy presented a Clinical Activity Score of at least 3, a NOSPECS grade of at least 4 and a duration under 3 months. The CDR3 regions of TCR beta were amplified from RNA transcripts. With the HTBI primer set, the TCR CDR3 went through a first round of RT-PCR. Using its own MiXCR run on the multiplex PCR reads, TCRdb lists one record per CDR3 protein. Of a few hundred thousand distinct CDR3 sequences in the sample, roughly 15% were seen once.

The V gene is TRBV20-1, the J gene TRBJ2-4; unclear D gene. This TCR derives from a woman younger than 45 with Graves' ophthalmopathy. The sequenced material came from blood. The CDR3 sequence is CSATDADLAKNIQYF. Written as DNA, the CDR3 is TGCAGTGCGACGGATGCTGACCTAGCCAAAAACATTCAGTACTTC.